Listed here are 30 T cell receptor beta chains from one sample, sequenced in a study of T cells in Graves' hyperthyroidism and ophthalmopathy. Amplification yielded TCR beta CDR3 regions, with RNA transcripts as the source. Initially, a first-round RT-PCR of the TCR CDR3 employed the HTBI primer set. From the multiplex PCR reads, TCRdb called clonotypes with MiXCR, one entry per CDR3 protein. The data show some 600,000 distinct CDR3 sequences, with approximately 15% seen just once and 4.5% to 6% held by the top ten. Sequenced material: blood. These receptors originate from a woman in her twenties or thirties with Graves' hyperthyroidism that later progressed to Graves' ophthalmopathy.

The V call is TRBV7-9, the J call TRBJ2-3, with D unclear. The CDR3 contains 12 residues. Trimming took off 0 bases at V and 11 bases at J, with 9 bases between the two ends. Germline V gives CDR1 SEHNR, CDR2 FQNEAQ (reference sequence). CDR3 nucleotide sequence: TGTGCCAGCAGCTTAGCGTGGGCGGAGCAGTATTTT. Its protein product is CASSLAWAEQYF.

The chain joins TRBV25-1 to TRBJ1-3; 12 positions agree with TRBD1. The V segment lost 5 bases and the J segment 15 bases; nucleotides outside the gene matches: 8. This CDR3 has 13 residues. Per germline, CDR1 MGHDK and CDR2 SYGVNS. The CDR3 spells CASSSSGQGASYF. CDR3 sequence (DNA): TGTGCCAGCAGTAGTTCGGGACAGGGGGCCTCATATTTT.

This clonotype was seen repeatedly, ten times or more. The chain recombines TRBV28 with TRBJ2-3; 7 nucleotides line up with TRBD2. Germline V gene lookup returns CDR1 MDHEN and CDR2 SYDVKM. Trimming removed 2 bases from V and 10 bases from J; junction bases left unmatched: 9. CDR3 length: 14 amino acids. CDR3 in amino acids: CASSLPPERGSQYF. CDR3 DNA sequence: TGTGCCAGCAGTTTACCCCCAGAGCGGGGTTCGCAGTATTTT.

In its sample, this clonotype was seen many times. The chain couples TRBV11-2 to TRBJ2-3, with TRBD2 matching over 10 bases. There are 17 residues in the CDR3. V shed 5 bases and J 2 bases; nucleotides not matched to a gene: 10. Germline V gives CDR1 SGHAT, CDR2 FQNNGV. The chain's CDR3 is CASSPNLGLANTDTQYF. DNA for the CDR3: TGTGCCAGCAGCCCGAACCTGGGACTAGCGAACACAGATACGCAGTATTTT.

Ten or more counts support this clonotype. At one boundary the junction diverges from the germline segment, which might be a read error. This sequence joins TRBV11-2 and TRBJ1-1, with D unclear. Germline CDR1 reads SGHAT; CDR2 reads FQNNGV. CDR3 size: 12 residues. The CDR3 DNA follows: TGTGCCAGCAGCGTAGATGGCACTGAAGCTTTCTTT. Residues: CASSVDGTEAFF. The full variable domain, in which reference TRBV11-2 and TRBJ1-1 provide the parts outside the CDR3, is EAGVAQSPRYKIIEKRQSVAFWCNPISGHATLYWYQQILGQGPKLLIQFQNNGVVDDSQLPKDRFSAERLKGVDSTLKIQPAKLEDSAVYLCASSVDGTEAFFGQGTRLTVV.

This clonotype was counted many times. The rearrangement links TRBV10-3 to TRBJ1-1; perhaps TRBD1 as D (5 bases). The germline V and J ends were trimmed by 6 bases and 4 bases, with 27 bases remaining between them. CDR3 length equals 18 residues. CDR1 and CDR2 (germline): ENHRY, SYGVKD. The CDR3 DNA follows: TGTGCCATCAGCAACTTCCAGTGGGGGGTAAGATGGCCCACTGAAGCTTTCTTT. Its translation: CAISNFQWGVRWPTEAFF.

This clonotype has a count of ten or more. The CDR3 DNA is TGCAGTGCTAGAGATCTAAGCCAAGAGACCCAGTACTTC. Amino acid sequence: CSARDLSQETQYF. The genes are TRBV20-1 and TRBJ2-5; D gene uncertain. CDR3 size: 13 residues. Germline V gives CDR1 DFQATT, CDR2 SNEGSKA (reference sequence). V lost 0 bases and J 1 base, leaving 6 bases between the germline ends.

This clonotype showed up many times. The V gene is TRBV10-3, the J gene TRBJ1-4; D might be TRBD1 (5 bases). CDR3 length: 15 amino acids. The V end lost 3 bases, the J end lost 5 bases, and 13 bases lay between the germline ends. CDR1 and CDR2 (germline): ENHRY, SYGVKD. CDR3 region: CAISDQQGDNEKLFF. CDR3 in DNA: TGTGCCATCAGTGACCAGCAGGGAGACAATGAAAAACTGTTTTTT.

Many counts were recorded for this clonotype. The chain joins TRBV6-6 to TRBJ2-3; D not certain. Trimming removed 0 bases from V and 0 bases from J, with 10 bases in between. This CDR3 comprises 16 residues. Germline CDR1 reads MNHNY; CDR2 reads SVGAGI (reference sequence). DNA for the CDR3: TGTGCCAGCAGTTACTCTGGCAGTTTTAGCACAGATACGCAGTATTTT. Encoded protein: CASSYSGSFSTDTQYF.

This clonotype has just a few counts. The rearrangement joins TRBV9 to TRBJ2-7, with 7 positions matching TRBD1. The ends lost 3 bases at V and 5 bases at J; junction bases unmatched: 8. Germline CDR1 reads SGDLS; CDR2 reads YYNGEE. The CDR3 runs to 14 residues. The CDR3 sequence is CASSGGGRGHEQYF. The DNA for the CDR3 is TGTGCCAGCAGCGGAGGGGGCAGGGGTCACGAGCAGTACTTC.

This clonotype showed up many times. V usage is TRBV18 and J usage is TRBJ2-7; D not certain. This CDR3 spans 15 amino acids. Germline V lookup: CDR1 KGHSH, CDR2 LQKENI. Trimming left V 2 bases short and J 3 bases short, with 14 bases between. The CDR3 reads CASSPIPGGNYEQYF. CDR3 coding DNA: TGTGCCAGCTCACCAATCCCCGGCGGAAACTACGAGCAGTACTTC.

This clonotype was observed many times. CDR3 DNA: TGTGCCAGCACCGACAGCAGCCTAAACTCCTACGAGCAGTACTTC. Amino acids: CASTDSSLNSYEQYF. V gene TRBV6-2 or TRBV6-3 combines with J gene TRBJ2-7; tentatively, D is TRBD1 (5 bases). CDR1 MNHEY and CDR2 SVGEGT come from the germline V gene. Deletions cut 7 bases from V and 0 bases from J, with 16 bases between. This CDR3 has 15 amino acids.

Ten or more counts support this clonotype. This chain joins TRBV4-2 and TRBJ1-1; D not certain. Trimming shortened V by 1 base and J by 1 base, and 10 bases separated the two germline ends. The CDR3 loop spans 15 amino acids. Per germline, CDR1 LGHNA and CDR2 YNFKEQ. The CDR3 DNA reads as TGTGCCAGCAGCCAAGTGGCGGTTGAGAACACTGAAGCTTTCTTT. As protein: CASSQVAVENTEAFF.

On this clonotype itself: A much larger clone differs from this one at a single base, so this may be a read error. The chain couples TRBV11-2 to TRBJ2-7; D call uncertain. The CDR3 runs to 11 residues. With 5 bases removed from V and 6 bases from J, the gap between germline ends came to 8 bases. Germline V gives CDR1 SGHAT, CDR2 FQNNGV. CDR3 nucleotide sequence: TGTGCCAGCAGCCCAGCCGCCGAGCAGTACTTC. Its translation is CASSPAAEQYF.

On this clonotype itself: This may be a read error, as it is one base from a much larger clone. This sequence joins TRBV20-1 and TRBJ2-7; possibly TRBD2 for D (5 bases). CDR3 length: 19 residues. The V end lost 6 bases, the J end lost 3 bases, and 33 bases lay between the germline ends. CDR1 is DFQATT, CDR2 SNEGSKA, per germline (reference sequence). The CDR3 coding sequence is TGCAGTGCCCCTCTCGGCGCGGTAACGGGATTATTAAGCTTCTACGAGCAGTACTTC. It specifies CSAPLGAVTGLLSFYEQYF.

The sample holds many counts of this clonotype. This chain links TRBV7-3 with TRBJ2-1; 13 bases agree with TRBD2. In germline, CDR1 is SGHTA, CDR2 FQGTGA. The CDR3 is 15 residues long. With V trimmed by 5 bases and J by 11 bases, 9 bases remained unmatched. CDR3 sequence: CASSPSGLAGVKQFF. CDR3 coding DNA: TGTGCCAGCAGCCCGTCAGGACTAGCGGGAGTGAAGCAGTTCTTC.

The chain couples TRBV19 to TRBJ2-1; 7 bases align to TRBD2. CDR3 length: 19 amino acids. The germline V gene has CDR1 LNHDA and CDR2 SQIVND (reference sequence). J was trimmed by 1 base and V by 6 bases; bases with no gene match: 18. The CDR3 reads CASRGGREGRLGSYNEQFF. The DNA of the CDR3 is TGTGCCAGTAGGGGGGGGAGGGAGGGCCGATTAGGTTCCTACAATGAGCAGTTCTTC.

The chain combines TRBV20-1 with TRBJ2-2; D uncertain. This CDR3 is 13 amino acids long. Trimming cost V 4 bases and J 1 base, with 7 bases left between them. The germline V gene encodes CDR1 DFQATT and CDR2 SNEGSKA (reference sequence). CDR3 amino acids: CSAIGGNTGELFF. Here the CDR3 DNA reads TGCAGTGCTATCGGCGGGAACACCGGGGAGCTGTTTTTT.

This clonotype was seen just once. J is TRBJ2-7 and V is TRBV28; D possibly matches TRBD1 or TRBD2 (5 bases each). The V gene's germline CDR1 is MDHEN and CDR2 SYDVKM. CDR3 size: 16 residues. Trimming pared 5 bases from V and 0 bases from J, leaving 17 bases between. The CDR3 region is CASSLLGTDSSYEQYF. The CDR3 nucleotides read TGTGCCAGCAGTCTTCTTGGGACCGATAGCTCCTACGAGCAGTACTTC.

This clonotype has at least ten counts. V is TRBV12-3 or TRBV12-4 and J is TRBJ2-2; the D call may be TRBD1 or TRBD2 (7 bases each). The CDR3 is made up of 16 amino acids. The germline V and J ends were trimmed by 4 bases and 2 bases, with 14 bases remaining between them. The CDR3, as DNA: TGTGCCAGCAGTTCCGCAGGGGGGGCTAACACCGGGGAGCTGTTTTTT. Its protein is CASSSAGGANTGELFF.

This clonotype was recorded at least ten times. The DNA of the CDR3 is TGTGCCAGCAGCTATGACAGGGCGGCAGATACGCAGTATTTT. Translation gives CASSYDRAADTQYF. The chain joins TRBV7-9 to TRBJ2-3, with 7 bases identical to TRBD1. Trimming took 4 bases from V and 4 from J; bases not matched to a gene: 5. The CDR3 covers 14 residues. Per the germline V gene, CDR1 is SEHNR and CDR2 is FQNEAQ (reference sequence).

This clonotype showed up many times. The chain employs TRBV19 and TRBJ2-6, with D perhaps TRBD1 (5 bases). The CDR3 extends over 16 amino acids. Germline V CDR1 and CDR2: LNHDA, SQIVND (reference sequence). The V gene lost 6 bases and the J gene lost 0 bases, with 12 bases spanning the gap. Written as DNA, the CDR3 is TGTGCCAGTAGACAGGAAGGTCTCTCTGGGGCCAACGTCCTGACTTTC. This translates into CASRQEGLSGANVLTF.

This clonotype occurred many times. The rearrangement uses TRBV7-9 and TRBJ1-1; 7 bases fit TRBD1. The CDR3 runs to 12 residues. The V gene's germline CDR1 is SEHNR and CDR2 FQNEAQ (reference sequence). The V and J ends lost 5 bases and 8 bases, in that order; junction bases with no gene match: 5. CDR3 sequence: CASSPEGAEAFF. The CDR3 DNA sequence: TGTGCCAGCAGCCCCGAGGGGGCGGAAGCTTTCTTT.

This clonotype has only a few counts. The gene calls are TRBV19 and TRBJ2-4; D is undetermined. The CDR3 contains 15 residues. Trimming shortened V by 3 bases and J by 5 bases, and 14 bases separated the two germline ends. From germline, CDR1 is LNHDA and CDR2 SQIVND (reference sequence). CDR3 coding DNA: TGTGCCAGTAGTATTTGGGCCAGGAACCAAAACATTCAGTACTTC. Translated, it gives CASSIWARNQNIQYF.

This clonotype showed up many times. This CDR3 is CATSGGTFNYGYTF. The CDR3, as DNA: TGTGCCACCAGTGGAGGGACATTCAACTATGGCTACACCTTC. The chain employs TRBV24-1 and TRBJ1-2; TRBD1 is a possible D gene (6 bases). V was pared by 5 bases and J by 2 bases, with 11 bases between. The CDR3 loop spans 14 amino acids. The germline gives CDR1 KGHDR, CDR2 SFDVKD.

The chain employs TRBV11-2 and TRBJ2-7; 9 positions agree with TRBD1. The CDR3 loop spans 15 amino acids. Trimming cost V 4 bases and J 2 bases; bases outside gene matches: 6. The germline V gene encodes CDR1 SGHAT and CDR2 FQNNGV. This CDR3 reads CASSSRDRVPYEQYF. CDR3 in DNA: TGTGCCAGCAGCTCCCGGGACAGGGTGCCCTACGAGCAGTACTTC.

The V and J genes are TRBV11-3 and TRBJ2-5; 9 nucleotides align to TRBD1. Germline trimming cut 5 bases from V and 1 base from J; bases unmatched to any gene: 5. Looked up from germline, CDR1 is SGHNT and CDR2 is YENEEA. This CDR3 spans 15 amino acids. CDR3 nucleotide sequence: TGTGCCAGCAGCCTGCAGGGACAGGGCCAAGAGACCCAGTACTTC. Protein product: CASSLQGQGQETQYF.

Many counts were recorded for this clonotype. This chain joins TRBV3-1 and TRBJ1-1; D ambiguous. The CDR3 contains 13 residues. Trimming removed 2 bases from V and 1 base from J, with 5 bases in between. The germline CDR1 and CDR2 sequences are LGHDT and YNNKEL (reference sequence). CDR3 amino acids: CASSQYRNTEAFF. The CDR3 region has the DNA TGTGCCAGCAGCCAATACAGGAACACTGAAGCTTTCTTT.

This clonotype was counted at least ten times. The chain employs TRBV30 and TRBJ2-7; D not certain. Trimming took 1 base from V and 0 from J, leaving 16 bases between them. Germline V lookup: CDR1 GTSNPN, CDR2 SVGIG (reference sequence). This CDR3 contains 16 residues. The CDR3: CAWSGPVAQNSYEQYF. CDR3 bases: TGTGCCTGGAGTGGGCCCGTGGCACAGAACTCCTACGAGCAGTACTTC.

This clonotype was found many times. The chain combines TRBV20-1 with TRBJ2-1; 7 bases line up with TRBD2. The CDR3 sequence is 12 residues long. The trim removed 6 bases at V and 7 bases at J, leaving 6 bases unmatched. Germline V lookup: CDR1 DFQATT, CDR2 SNEGSKA (reference sequence). Here the CDR3 DNA reads TGCAGTGCACGGACTAGTTGGAATGAGCAGTTCTTC. Translation: CSARTSWNEQFF.